This is a list of T cell receptor beta chains from one sample in a study of T cells in Graves' hyperthyroidism and ophthalmopathy. MiXCR, applied by TCRdb to the multiplex PCR reads, yields one record per CDR3 protein. The sample contains 250,000 to 350,000 distinct CDR3 sequences, around 15% of which appear only once. Sequenced material: blood. The receptor source for this set is a woman between 55 and 75 years old with Graves' ophthalmopathy. CDR3s include the opening cysteine and the closing phenylalanine or tryptophan. Each record gives: J gene, V gene, clone size, D gene, CDR3 DNA, CDR3 protein. D genes are given only for firm matches. Not all rows give a size; the values are once, few, many and, for expanded clones, a class.

j_gene: TRBJ2-3
v_gene: TRBV12-3/TRBV12-4
abundance: many
d_gene: TRBD1
CDR3nt: TGTGCCAGCAGGGGGGGACAGGGCACAGATACGCAGTATTTT
CDR3aa: CASRGGQGTDTQYF

j_gene: TRBJ1-2
v_gene: TRBV7-9
abundance: .
d_gene: TRBD1
CDR3nt: TGTGCCAGCAGCTACTCTGGGACAGTATACTATGGCTACACCTTC
CDR3aa: CASSYSGTVYYGYTF

j_gene: TRBJ2-1
v_gene: TRBV19
abundance: few
d_gene: TRBD2
CDR3nt: TGTGCCACCTCAGCCTTAGCGGGAGTCGGCAATGAGCAGTTCTTC
CDR3aa: CATSALAGVGNEQFF

j_gene: TRBJ2-1
v_gene: TRBV7-9
abundance: .
d_gene: .
CDR3nt: TGTGCCAGCAGCGCAGTTGGGGCGCCCTACAATGAGCAGTTCTTC
CDR3aa: CASSAVGAPYNEQFF

j_gene: TRBJ2-7
v_gene: TRBV28
abundance: .
d_gene: .
CDR3nt: TGTGCCAGCAGGGAAAGTCAGGGGTCCTACGAGCAGTACTTC
CDR3aa: CASRESQGSYEQYF

j_gene: TRBJ2-1
v_gene: TRBV9
abundance: many
d_gene: TRBD2
CDR3nt: TGTGCCAGCAGCGACGGACTAGCGGGAGGTTACAATGAGCAGTTCTTC
CDR3aa: CASSDGLAGGYNEQFF

j_gene: TRBJ1-4
v_gene: TRBV18
abundance: many
d_gene: .
CDR3nt: TGTGCCAGCTCACCATCTCTGGGAAATGAAAAACTGTTTTTT
CDR3aa: CASSPSLGNEKLFF

j_gene: TRBJ1-4
v_gene: TRBV7-2
abundance: .
d_gene: .
CDR3nt: TGTGCCAGCAGCTATTTTCCCAGGGGAAAGAATGAAAAACTGTTTTTT
CDR3aa: CASSYFPRGKNEKLFF

j_gene: TRBJ2-1
v_gene: TRBV9
abundance: .
d_gene: .
CDR3nt: TGTGCCAGCAGCGTAGAATCTAGGGGATTTGGGGAGCAGTTCTTC
CDR3aa: CASSVESRGFGEQFF

j_gene: TRBJ2-1
v_gene: TRBV7-3
abundance: many
d_gene: .
CDR3nt: TGTGCCAGCAGCCCTTCGGGAGCGGGTAAATACAATGAGCAGTTCTTC
CDR3aa: CASSPSGAGKYNEQFF

j_gene: TRBJ2-1
v_gene: TRBV5-1
abundance: .
d_gene: TRBD2
CDR3nt: TGCGCCAGCAGCCCCGGGACTACCCGCAATGAGCAGTTCTTC
CDR3aa: CASSPGTTRNEQFF

j_gene: TRBJ1-3
v_gene: TRBV30
abundance: many
d_gene: .
CDR3nt: TGTGCCTGGAGTGTACTGTGGGCCTCTGGAAACACCATATATTTT
CDR3aa: CAWSVLWASGNTIYF

j_gene: TRBJ1-2
v_gene: TRBV4-3
abundance: few
d_gene: .
CDR3nt: TGCGCCAGCAGCCAAGTTTCTGGGAATGCTTATGGCTACACCTTC
CDR3aa: CASSQVSGNAYGYTF

j_gene: TRBJ2-2
v_gene: TRBV5-6
abundance: few
d_gene: TRBD2
CDR3nt: TGTGCCAGCAGCTTTAACCCGGCGGGAGCGAACACCGGGGAGCTGTTTTTT
CDR3aa: CASSFNPAGANTGELFF

j_gene: TRBJ1-3
v_gene: TRBV6-5
abundance: many
d_gene: .
CDR3nt: TGTGCCAGCAGTTACCAGGGTACGGGAAACACCATATATTTT
CDR3aa: CASSYQGTGNTIYF

j_gene: TRBJ2-5
v_gene: TRBV20-1
abundance: few
d_gene: .
CDR3nt: TGCAGTGCTAGAAACGGAGGCTGGCAAGAGACCCAGTACTTC
CDR3aa: CSARNGGWQETQYF

j_gene: TRBJ2-3
v_gene: TRBV29-1
abundance: .
d_gene: TRBD2
CDR3nt: TGCAGCGTTGTAGGCCTAGCGGGAGCCCCAGATACGCAGTATTTT
CDR3aa: CSVVGLAGAPDTQYF

j_gene: TRBJ1-2
v_gene: TRBV3-1
abundance: many
d_gene: .
CDR3nt: TGTGCCAGCAGCCAAGATCCGAATAGGTATGGCTACACCTTC
CDR3aa: CASSQDPNRYGYTF

j_gene: TRBJ1-3
v_gene: TRBV9
abundance: .
d_gene: .
CDR3nt: TGTGCCAGCAGCGCCGACCCGGTTGCGGGGACCGGAAACACCATATATTTT
CDR3aa: CASSADPVAGTGNTIYF

j_gene: TRBJ2-2
v_gene: TRBV6-5
abundance: many
d_gene: TRBD1
CDR3nt: TGTGCCAGCAGTTACTCGGACAGGGGCACCGGGGAGCTGTTTTTT
CDR3aa: CASSYSDRGTGELFF

j_gene: TRBJ1-1
v_gene: TRBV10-3
abundance: many
d_gene: TRBD1
CDR3nt: TGTGCCATCAGTGGACAGGGTGATGGCACTGAAGCTTTCTTT
CDR3aa: CAISGQGDGTEAFF

j_gene: TRBJ1-5
v_gene: TRBV24-1
abundance: many
d_gene: .
CDR3nt: TGTGCCACCAGTGGGGGGGGGCGGCCCCAGCATTTT
CDR3aa: CATSGGGRPQHF

j_gene: TRBJ1-4
v_gene: TRBV6-1
abundance: few
d_gene: .
CDR3nt: TGTGCCAGCAGTGAAATGGGGCTAGCTAATGAAAAACTGTTTTTT
CDR3aa: CASSEMGLANEKLFF

j_gene: TRBJ1-1
v_gene: TRBV20-1
abundance: .
d_gene: TRBD1
CDR3nt: TGCAGTGCTAGAGAACCAGGGGGCCCCACTGAAGCTTTCTTT
CDR3aa: CSAREPGGPTEAFF

j_gene: TRBJ1-4
v_gene: TRBV14
abundance: .
d_gene: .
CDR3nt: TGTGCCAGCAGCCAACCGGGCTGGGGGAATGAAAAACTGTTTTTT
CDR3aa: CASSQPGWGNEKLFF

j_gene: TRBJ2-7
v_gene: TRBV7-9
abundance: many
d_gene: TRBD1
CDR3nt: TGTGCCAGCAGCTTTCCCGGGACAGGGGTCTACGAGCAGTACTTC
CDR3aa: CASSFPGTGVYEQYF

j_gene: TRBJ2-5
v_gene: TRBV7-2
abundance: many
d_gene: TRBD1
CDR3nt: TGTGCCAGCAGCTTAGGGGGACAGGGCCAAGAGACCCAGTACTTC
CDR3aa: CASSLGGQGQETQYF

j_gene: TRBJ2-5
v_gene: TRBV7-9
abundance: few
d_gene: .
CDR3nt: TGTGCCAGCAGCAATTTAGGTTACCTCCAAGAGACCCAGTACTTC
CDR3aa: CASSNLGYLQETQYF